The rows below give T cell receptor beta chains drawn from one sample of a study of T-cell reconstitution after alpha-beta-depleted transplantation in children. TCRdb itself ran the PCR reads through MiXCR, one entry per CDR3 protein. The sample lists about 350,000 distinct CDR3 sequences; around 15% were seen once. The specimen comprised PBMCs, mostly from graft donor cells, sampled 360 days after TCRalphabeta/CD19-depleted stem cell transplant. Receptors originate from a male patient under 10 years old who had a stem cell transplant for acute lymphoblastic leukemia, so the T cells may come from the graft donor. CDR3s include the opening cysteine and the closing phenylalanine or tryptophan. Each record gives: D gene, clone size, V gene, J gene, CDR3 DNA, CDR3 protein. A D gene is named only where the DNA matches it firmly. Size is omitted from some rows. Given values are once, few, many or a class for expanded clones.

-	few	TRBV5-4	TRBJ2-1	TGTGCCAGCAGCTGGGGGACCACAAGAAACAATGAGCAGTTCTTC	CASSWGTTRNNEQFF
TRBD2	-	TRBV20-1	TRBJ2-1	TGCAGTCTTCCGACTAGCGGACGGGATGAGCAGTTCTTC	CSLPTSGRDEQFF
TRBD2	-	TRBV6-1	TRBJ2-1	TGTGCCAGCAGTGTGACCGGGACTAGCGGGAGGGGACATGAGCAGTTCTTC	CASSVTGTSGRGHEQFF
TRBD1	-	TRBV7-9	TRBJ2-7	TGTGCCAGCAGCCCACCCTGGGACAGGGCTGACTACGAGCAGTACTTC	CASSPPWDRADYEQYF
TRBD1	-	TRBV15	TRBJ1-1	TGTGCCACCAGCAGGTCCCCCAGGACAGGGGGACTGAACACTGAAGCTTTCTTT	CATSRSPRTGGLNTEAFF
-	-	TRBV6-5	TRBJ1-6	TGTGCCAGCAGCGCCGAAGGGGGATTCACCCTCCACTTT	CASSAEGGFTLHF
TRBD1	many	TRBV12-3/TRBV12-4	TRBJ1-1	TGTGCCAGCAGTATGCGGACAGGGGGCAGTACTGAAGCTTTCTTT	CASSMRTGGSTEAFF
-	-	TRBV10-3	TRBJ2-7	TGTGCCATCAGTGACCTCATGGAGGGGTGGGCCTCCTACGAGCAGTACTTC	CAISDLMEGWASYEQYF
-	-	TRBV6-6	TRBJ1-4	TGTGCCAGCAGTTACTCAGAGAGCGAAAAACTGTTTTTT	CASSYSESEKLFF
TRBD1	few	TRBV20-1	TRBJ2-7	TGCAGTGCTAGTTCGGACAGGACCTACGAGCAGTACTTC	CSASSDRTYEQYF
TRBD1	once	TRBV29-1	TRBJ1-2	TGCAGCGTTGATCTGACAGGGGGCTATGGCTACACCTTC	CSVDLTGGYGYTF
-	many	TRBV28	TRBJ2-3	TGTGCCAGCTCGACAGTCAGGCCTAGCACAGATACGCAGTATTTT	CASSTVRPSTDTQYF
TRBD1	-	TRBV20-1	TRBJ1-1	TGCAGTGCTACAGACAGGGTAAACACTGAAGCTTTCTTT	CSATDRVNTEAFF
TRBD2	few	TRBV6-2/TRBV6-3	TRBJ2-5	TGTGCCAGCAGTTACCCCAGGACTAGCGGGTACCAAGAGACCCAGTACTTC	CASSYPRTSGYQETQYF
-	few	TRBV4-3	TRBJ1-1	TGCGCCAGCAGCCAAGACCGGGCCTACACTGAAGCTTTCTTT	CASSQDRAYTEAFF
-	-	TRBV5-1	TRBJ2-3	TGCGCCAGCAGTAAGGGAGACTCAGATACGCAGTATTTT	CASSKGDSDTQYF
-	many	TRBV28	TRBJ2-1	TGTGCCAGCACCGCAGGGGCAGGGGCCTACAATGAGCAGTTCTTC	CASTAGAGAYNEQFF
-	-	TRBV20-1	TRBJ2-7	TGCAGTGCCACAAATAGGGGACCCGCAGCGTACGAGCAGTACTTC	CSATNRGPAAYEQYF
TRBD2	few	TRBV15	TRBJ2-3	TGTGCCACCAGCAGAGGCTCGACTAGCGGGAGATCTGATACGCAGTATTTT	CATSRGSTSGRSDTQYF
TRBD1	-	TRBV27	TRBJ2-3	TGTGCCAGCAGTCCGTCTCCGACAGGGCGGACAGATACGCAGTATTTT	CASSPSPTGRTDTQYF
TRBD2	-	TRBV4-2	TRBJ2-7	TGTGCCAGCAGCCCGGGACTACTCTCCTACGAGCAGTACTTC	CASSPGLLSYEQYF
-	few	TRBV4-3	TRBJ1-1	TGCGCCAGCAGCCAAGATGTCAGGGCGAACACTGAAGCTTTCTTT	CASSQDVRANTEAFF
TRBD2	few	TRBV4-3	TRBJ2-3	TGCGCCAGCAGCCAAGATTGGGTAGCGGGAGGCACAGATACGCAGTATTTT	CASSQDWVAGGTDTQYF
TRBD1	-	TRBV29-1	TRBJ2-6	TGCAGCGTCGCGGACAGGGCTGGGGCCAACGTCCTGACTTTC	CSVADRAGANVLTF
TRBD2	few	TRBV5-5	TRBJ2-5	TGTGCCAGCAGCTCTTCTCCTAGCGGGATCCAAGAGACCCAGTACTTC	CASSSSPSGIQETQYF
TRBD2	-	TRBV20-1	TRBJ2-3	TGCAGTGCTAGTGTAGGGAGGGGCACAGATACGCAGTATTTT	CSASVGRGTDTQYF
-	few	TRBV24-1	TRBJ2-3	TGTGCCACCAGTGGGAATCCGGGGCGGAGCACAGATACGCAGTATTTT	CATSGNPGRSTDTQYF
-	few	TRBV6-2/TRBV6-3	TRBJ2-3	TGTGCCAGCAGTTTTGGACCAAAGGGTACGCAGTATTTT	CASSFGPKGTQYF
-	-	TRBV10-1	TRBJ2-7	TGCGCCAGCAGTGAGTCAAGCGACTACGAGCAGTACTTC	CASSESSDYEQYF
-	many	TRBV7-3	TRBJ2-1	TGTGCCAGCAGCCCCCTAGGACTTTTAGGGGAGCAGTTCTTC	CASSPLGLLGEQFF
-	few	TRBV29-1	TRBJ2-3	TGCAGCGTTGGGACTATCGGCAGCACAGATACGCAGTATTTT	CSVGTIGSTDTQYF
-	-	TRBV3-1	TRBJ1-2	TGTGCCAGCAGCCTGAGGGGGGACTATGGCTACACCTTC	CASSLRGDYGYTF
TRBD1	few	TRBV10-3	TRBJ2-2	TGTGCCATCAGTTCCACAGGGGAAACCGGGGAGCTGTTTTTT	CAISSTGETGELFF
TRBD2	few	TRBV20-1	TRBJ2-3	TGCAGTGGGACTAGCGGGAGCCTCGCCGGAATCACAGATACGCAGTATTTT	CSGTSGSLAGITDTQYF
-	few	TRBV5-1	TRBJ2-5	TGCGCCAGCAGCACGTTGGGGGAAGAGACCCAGTACTTC	CASSTLGEETQYF
-	few	TRBV15	TRBJ2-1	TGTGCCACCAGCAGAGATAAGGCGACTTACAATGAGCAGTTCTTC	CATSRDKATYNEQFF
-	-	TRBV7-9	TRBJ1-2	TGTGCCAGCAGCCTTGAAAAGGGCATCTATGGCTACACCTTC	CASSLEKGIYGYTF
-	many	TRBV5-1	TRBJ2-1	TGCGCCAGCAGCTTGGGTAACAATGAGCAGTTCTTC	CASSLGNNEQFF
-	few	TRBV7-9	TRBJ2-5	TGTGCCAGCGAAATGGGGAGGTTCCTACAAGAGACCCAGTACTTC	CASEMGRFLQETQYF
-	few	TRBV9	TRBJ1-5	TGTGCCAGCAGCTTAGGGGAAGGCAGCAATCAGCCCCAGCATTTT	CASSLGEGSNQPQHF
-	-	TRBV7-9	TRBJ2-1	TGTGCCAGCAGCTCCCCGACCCGAGATGAGCAGTTCTTC	CASSSPTRDEQFF
TRBD1	-	TRBV11-2	TRBJ1-2	TGTGCCAGCAGCTTTTTCGCCTGGGACAGGTCGACCAACTATGGCTACACCTTC	CASSFFAWDRSTNYGYTF
-	few	TRBV5-1	TRBJ2-7	TGCGCCAGCAGCTTCGTCCAGGGGAACTACGAGCAGTACTTC	CASSFVQGNYEQYF
TRBD1	few	TRBV9	TRBJ2-3	TGTGCCAGCAGCCACGGACAGGGGAGCACAGATACGCAGTATTTT	CASSHGQGSTDTQYF
-	-	TRBV5-1	TRBJ2-7	TGCGCCAGCAGCGAGCCGGGCCGTGCCGGGTACGAGCAGTACTTC	CASSEPGRAGYEQYF
TRBD1	few	TRBV10-3	TRBJ2-7	TGTGCCATCGGCCTGTCCGGGACAGGGTCCTACGAGCAGTACTTC	CAIGLSGTGSYEQYF
-	few	TRBV4-1	TRBJ2-6	TGCGCCAGCAGCCAAGGGACAGCCGACCTCTCTGGGGCCAACGTCCTGACTTTC	CASSQGTADLSGANVLTF
TRBD1	-	TRBV6-5	TRBJ2-5	TGTGCCAGCAGTTACGGTGACAGGGGGCCGGGAGAGACCCAGTACTTC	CASSYGDRGPGETQYF
TRBD1	few	TRBV5-1	TRBJ2-7	TGCGCCAGCAGCTTGAAATCCCCGGGACAGGGGTCCTACGAGCAGTACTTC	CASSLKSPGQGSYEQYF
TRBD2	-	TRBV5-1	TRBJ2-7	TGCGCCAGCAGTATAGCGGGAGGGCCCGGATACGAGCAGTACTTC	CASSIAGGPGYEQYF
TRBD1	once	TRBV27	TRBJ2-3	TGTGCCAGCAGTGGGGCTTACTCACAGGGGTTAGTAGGTACAGATACGCAGTATTTT	CASSGAYSQGLVGTDTQYF
-	many	TRBV5-1	TRBJ1-1	TGCGCCAGCAGCAATCGACAGGTGAACACTGAAGCTTTCTTT	CASSNRQVNTEAFF
TRBD2	-	TRBV3-1	TRBJ2-3	TGTGCCAGCAGCCGGCGACTAGCGGGATCCACAGATACGCAGTATTTT	CASSRRLAGSTDTQYF
-	-	TRBV30	TRBJ1-1	TGTGCCTGGAGTTTGGGTACTGAAGCTTTCTTT	CAWSLGTEAFF